This T cell receptor beta chain was recovered during a study of T cell responses to AZD1222 COVID-19 vaccine. The study, taken as a whole, reports: Repertoire sampling occurred only after the peak T cell response. Spike-specific TCR breadth and depth went up after people got two AZD1222 doses. Spike-wide vaccine-associated CD4 TCRs dominated at 160-218 and 743-854. At baseline, just 5 or 6 AZD1222 recipients tested seropositive.

With regard to this clone: Its antigen is unidentified.

V was pared by 5 bases and J by 0 bases, with 8 bases between. The CDR3 runs 13 residues. CDR1 and CDR2 from the germline V gene are SGHRS and YFSETQ. The data were produced by immunoSEQ multiplex PCR, yet TCRdb's version contains in-frame clones alone and is incomplete. The table shows 100,000 to 150,000 clones, with more than 75% occurring only once. The sample here was peripheral blood, taken on day 0 of AZD1222 vaccination. The V and J genes are TRBV5-1 and TRBJ1-1; no firm D call. The receptor comes from an adult in good health. CDR3 nucleotides: TGCGCCAGCAGTAGTGGGATGAACACTGAAGCTTTCTTT. Residues: CASSSGMNTEAFF.